The 2 T cell receptor beta chains below all came from one sample that was sequenced in a study of blood T cell repertoires in COVID-19. Data came from immunoSEQ multiplex PCR; TCRdb stores just in-frame clones and leaves some out. The repertoire holds about 140,000 clones, with about 83% as singletons. Material: PBMCs or T cells enriched from blood (not recorded which). The receptor set was obtained from a woman in her fifties or sixties with acute COVID-19.

V and J are TRBV7-2 and TRBJ1-2; 7 positions agree with TRBD1. The CDR3 is made up of 15 amino acids. Germline V gives CDR1 SGHTA, CDR2 FQGNSA. V lost 4 bases, J lost 6 bases, and 11 bases stayed unmatched. CDR3 in DNA: TGTGCCAGCAGCTACCACACAGGGGCCAGGGATGGCTACACCTTC. Protein: CASSYHTGARDGYTF. Supplemented by reference TRBV7-2 and TRBJ1-2, the full variable domain reads GAGVSQSPSNKVTEKGKDVELRCDPISGHTALYWYRQSLGQGLEFLIYFQGNSAPDKSGLPSDRFSAERTGGSVSTLTIQRTQQEDSAVYLCASSYHTGARDGYTFGSGTRLTVV.

This clone showed up just a few times. The gene calls are TRBV2 and TRBJ2-7; D is possibly TRBD1 (6 bases). There are 15 residues in the CDR3. Trimming stripped 5 bases from V and 2 bases from J, with 16 bases between. Per the germline V gene, CDR1 is SNHLY and CDR2 is FYNNEI. The CDR3 region is CASSLWQGSTYEQYF. The CDR3 DNA reads TGTGCCAGCAGTCTTTGGCAGGGGTCAACCTACGAGCAGTACTTC.